Listed below are T cell receptor beta chains from one sample, sequenced in a study of patients and donors after allogeneic stem cell transplantation. TCRdb ran MiXCR on the RT-PCR reads and lists one entry per CDR3 protein. The repertoire holds roughly 41,000 distinct CDR3 sequences, with under 35% as singletons. The sample taken for sequencing was blood, either unsorted or a sorted T cell fraction (not recorded which). The source is a human donor who was either an allogeneic HSCT recipient or a stem cell or donor lymphocyte infusion donor (not recorded which). It is not recorded whose cells these are; they may come from a transplant donor. Both conserved end residues are part of each CDR3. A D gene is named only where the DNA matches it firmly. Not every row has a clone size; where given, it reads once, few, many or a size class.

d_call	clone_size	v_call	cdr3_length	j_call	cdr3_nt	cdr3_aa
TRBD1	-	TRBV5-4	16	TRBJ1-2	TGTGCCAGCAGCCAGATAAACAGGGGTGACAACTATGGCTACACCTTC	CASSQINRGDNYGYTF
TRBD1	few	TRBV28	15	TRBJ1-6	TGTGCCAGCAGCAGTGGGGCAGGGGGCCTATCACCCCTCCACTTT	CASSSGAGGLSPLHF
TRBD2	-	TRBV11-1	19	TRBJ2-1	TGTGCCAGCAGCTTCGGTGGGACTAGCGCGAGGGGATCCTACAATGAGCAGTTCTTC	CASSFGGTSARGSYNEQFF
-	many	TRBV28	12	TRBJ1-1	TGTGCCAGCACCGACAGCGACACTGAAGCTTTCTTT	CASTDSDTEAFF
TRBD2	-	TRBV12-3/TRBV12-4	16	TRBJ2-3	TGTGCCAGCAGGGGACTAGCGGGTTTCGGGACAGATACGCAGTATTTT	CASRGLAGFGTDTQYF
-	few	TRBV12-3/TRBV12-4	12	TRBJ2-4	TGTGCCAGCAGCCACAGGGAAAACATTCAGTACTTC	CASSHRENIQYF
-	-	TRBV7-2	13	TRBJ2-5	TGTGCCAGCAGCTTAGTGTGGGGAGAGACCCAGTACTTC	CASSLVWGETQYF
TRBD2	-	TRBV5-1	18	TRBJ2-5	TGCGCCAGCAGCTTGAATACCGGGACTAGCGGGAGTTGGGAGACCCAGTACTTC	CASSLNTGTSGSWETQYF
-	-	TRBV6-6	14	TRBJ1-2	TGTGCCAGCAGTTACTCGAAGTTCCAGTATGGCTACACCTTC	CASSYSKFQYGYTF
-	-	TRBV20-1	16	TRBJ2-1	TGCAGTGCTAGAGTGCCGCCGACGGGAGAATACAATGAGCAGTTCTTC	CSARVPPTGEYNEQFF
-	-	TRBV5-1	14	TRBJ2-2	TGCGCCAGCAGCTTCGATGGGTACACCGGGGAGCTGTTTTTT	CASSFDGYTGELFF
TRBD1	-	TRBV5-6	14	TRBJ1-2	TGTGCCAGCAGCCCTAAGACAGGGTACTATGGCTACACCTTC	CASSPKTGYYGYTF
-	few	TRBV7-3	14	TRBJ2-2	TGTGCCAGCAGCTTAGGCGGACTCTTCGGGGAGCTGTTTTTT	CASSLGGLFGELFF
-	-	TRBV5-1	14	TRBJ2-7	TGCGCCAGCAGCACCGACCGGGTTTCCTACGAGCAGTACTTC	CASSTDRVSYEQYF
-	-	TRBV20-1	16	TRBJ2-7	TGCAGTGCTAGAGTCTCCCGGGACGGTGAGACCTACGAGCAGTACTTC	CSARVSRDGETYEQYF
-	many	TRBV7-2	13	TRBJ2-3	TGTGCCAGCAGCTTAACTAGCTCAGATACGCAGTATTTT	CASSLTSSDTQYF
TRBD2	few	TRBV3-1	16	TRBJ2-4	TGTGCCAGCAGCCGCTCGACTAGCGGGAGTCGGAACATTCAGTACTTC	CASSRSTSGSRNIQYF